These 10 T cell receptor beta chains came from one sample sequenced in a study of T-cell reconstitution after alpha-beta-depleted transplantation in children. Using unique molecular identifiers, the investigators prepared the TCRbeta library. TCRdb re-called the PCR reads through MiXCR, storing one row per CDR3 protein. The sample has 300,000 to 400,000 distinct CDR3 sequences; 23% are singletons. Sequencing used PBMCs, mostly from graft donor cells, obtained 180 days after TCRalphabeta/CD19-depleted stem cell transplant. These TCRs come from a male patient younger than 18 who had a stem cell transplant for acute lymphoblastic leukemia, so the T cells may come from the graft donor.

The rearrangement links TRBV28 to TRBJ2-1; 8 bases align to TRBD1. This CDR3 spans 15 amino acids. Trimming at V came to 5 bases and at J to 9 bases, leaving 12 bases not matched to a gene. Germline lookup yields CDR1 MDHEN and CDR2 SYDVKM. CDR3 sequence reads: CASSGAGTGRGEQFF. The CDR3 DNA reads TGTGCCAGCAGTGGGGCCGGGACAGGAAGGGGTGAGCAGTTCTTC.

This clonotype has only a few counts. The chain has TRBV4-1 and TRBJ2-7, with 7 bases lining up with TRBD2. The CDR3 is 13 residues long. Germline V gene data show CDR1 as MGHRA and CDR2 as YSYEKL. The V segment lost 0 bases and the J segment 5 bases; nucleotides outside the gene matches: 1. The DNA for the CDR3 is TGCGCCAGCAGCCAAGAACTAGCGCACGAGCAGTACTTC. As protein: CASSQELAHEQYF.

The chain carries TRBV5-1 and TRBJ2-1, with TRBD1 matching 8 bases. Trimming at V came to 4 bases and at J to 3 bases, leaving 9 bases not matched to a gene. From germline, CDR1 is SGHRS and CDR2 YFSETQ. There are 16 residues in the CDR3. Here the CDR3 DNA reads TGCGCCAGCAGCATTTCGTCCGGGACAGGCTACAATGAGCAGTTCTTC. It translates to CASSISSGTGYNEQFF.

The chain uses TRBV28 and TRBJ2-5; D not certain. From germline, CDR1 is MDHEN and CDR2 SYDVKM. The CDR3 covers 15 residues. V was cut by 3 bases and J by 9 bases, with 20 bases left in between. Written as DNA, the CDR3 is TGTGCCAGCAGTTTTCGCTTCGTGGGCCCTTCTTCCCAGTACTTC. Its translation: CASSFRFVGPSSQYF.

This clonotype was detected a few times. The genes are TRBV7-8 and TRBJ2-7, with 7 bases aligning to TRBD2. With 1 base clipped from V and 6 bases from J, the junction kept 9 bases outside the gene matches. Germline V CDR1 and CDR2: SGHVS, FQNEAQ. The length of the CDR3 is 15 residues. CDR3 coding DNA: TGTGCCAGCAGCTTAGTCGGGGGGAAGTCTCCCGAGCAGTACTTC. Translating it yields CASSLVGGKSPEQYF.

The sample holds a few counts of this clonotype. CDR3 DNA sequence: TGTGCCAGTAGTTCAAGGCCCGGAAACACCATATATTTT. This translates into CASSSRPGNTIYF. The chain employs TRBV19 and TRBJ1-3; no clear D. Between the trimmed V and J ends, which lost 5 bases and 4 bases, there was a span of 9 bases. The CDR3 consists of 13 residues. Germline CDR1 and CDR2: LNHDA and SQIVND (reference sequence).

This clonotype was seen a handful of times. This sequence joins TRBV11-1 and TRBJ2-7; D ambiguous. Germline V gene lookup returns CDR1 SGHAT and CDR2 FQDESV (reference sequence). The CDR3 loop spans 16 amino acids. Trimming shortened V by 1 base and J by 2 bases, and 15 bases separated the two germline ends. CDR3 protein: CASSLGRFPAPYEQYF. CDR3 sequence (DNA): TGTGCCAGCAGCTTAGGACGTTTCCCGGCGCCCTACGAGCAGTACTTC. Full variable domain (outside the CDR3, taken from reference TRBV11-1 and TRBJ2-7): EAEVAQSPRYKITEKSQAVAFWCDPISGHATLYWYRQILGQGPELLVQFQDESVVDDSQLPKDRFSAERLKGVDSTLKIQPAELGDSAMYLCASSLGRFPAPYEQYFGPGTRLTVT.

The chain couples TRBV7-8 to TRBJ1-5; D is unresolved. The V gene's germline CDR1 is SGHVS and CDR2 FQNEAQ. V lost 7 bases and J lost 2, with 6 bases in between. CDR3 length: 12 residues. The CDR3 loop is CASNMGNQPQHF. The CDR3 bases are TGTGCCAGCAATATGGGCAATCAGCCCCAGCATTTT.

The chain joins TRBV9 to TRBJ2-3; D is unresolved. The CDR3 has 16 residues. V lost 0 bases, J lost 3 bases, and 14 bases lay in between. The germline V gene has CDR1 SGDLS and CDR2 YYNGEE. The CDR3 region has the DNA TGTGCCAGCAGCGTAGGAACCCCCGACTGGACAGATACGCAGTATTTT. Its protein is CASSVGTPDWTDTQYF.

The chain carries TRBV5-1 and TRBJ2-3; the D is unclear. V was clipped by 7 bases and J by 6 bases, with 12 bases between them. The CDR3 is made up of 12 amino acids. Germline assignment: CDR1 SGHRS and CDR2 YFSETQ. DNA of the CDR3: TGCGCCAGCGGATTCTTTGGTGATACGCAGTATTTT. Translation: CASGFFGDTQYF.